The 16 T cell receptor beta chains given below trace back to one sample, sequenced in a study of T cell responses to AZD1222 COVID-19 vaccine. Sequenced by immunoSEQ multiplex PCR; TCRdb stores in-frame clones only, minus some. The data contain fewer than 180,000 clones, over 75% of them seen just once; the ten biggest clones take up about 3.2%. The starting material was peripheral blood, obtained 28 days after the second AZD1222 dose. These TCRs come from an adult who received the AZD1222 COVID-19 vaccine.

This clone was observed a handful of times. The J gene is TRBJ2-1, the V gene TRBV27; D call uncertain. V lost 2 bases to trimming and J lost 7 bases, with 9 bases between them. This CDR3 contains 13 residues. The V gene's germline CDR1 is MNHEY and CDR2 SMNVEV (reference sequence). The CDR3 DNA reads as TGTGCCAGCAGTTTAATGGAAATGAATGAGCAGTTCTTC. The encoded protein is CASSLMEMNEQFF.

The chain combines TRBV5-1 with TRBJ2-2; the D gene is possibly TRBD1 (5 bases). Between the trimmed V and J ends, which lost 4 bases and 0 bases, there was a span of 25 bases. Germline-derived CDR1 and CDR2 are SGHRS and YFSETQ. The CDR3 runs to 20 residues. CDR3 region: CASSPRPASSRAPNTGELFF. The CDR3 DNA follows: TGCGCCAGCAGCCCCCGGCCGGCATCGTCCAGGGCACCGAACACCGGGGAGCTGTTTTTT. The full variable domain, with the rest looked up from reference TRBV5-1 and TRBJ2-2, is KAGVTQTPRYLIKTRGQQVTLSCSPISGHRSVSWYQQTPGQGLQFLFEYFSETQRNKGNFPGRFSGRQFSNSRSEMNVSTLELGDSALYLCASSPRPASSRAPNTGELFFGEGSRLTVL.

The rearrangement joins TRBV16 to TRBJ1-2, with no clear D. The germline gives CDR1 KGHSY, CDR2 FQNENV. V was clipped by 4 bases and J by 3 bases, with 12 bases between them. This CDR3 is 14 amino acids long. CDR3 loop: CASSRFRADYGYTF. CDR3 sequence (DNA): TGTGCCAGCAGCCGCTTCCGGGCCGACTATGGCTACACCTTC.

This sequence joins TRBV9 and TRBJ1-6; D is uncertain. V was pared by 0 bases and J by 7 bases, with 8 bases between. This CDR3 has 14 residues. Germline loops: CDR1 SGDLS, CDR2 YYNGEE. CDR3 in amino acids: CASSVGGMNSPLHF. The DNA of the CDR3 is TGTGCCAGCAGCGTAGGGGGTATGAATTCACCCCTCCACTTT.

V gene TRBV21-1 combines with J gene TRBJ2-1; TRBD2, the D gene given by the table, was not confirmed from the DNA. TRBV21-1 is flagged as a pseudogene. This CDR3 region has 15 residues. The CDR3 nucleotides are TGTGCCAGCAGCAAAGGGTTAGCGGGGCTCAATGAGCAGTTCTTC. Its translation: CASSKGLAGLNEQFF.

The chain uses TRBV15 and TRBJ1-4, with D hard to call. This CDR3 is 14 amino acids long. Germline V gives CDR1 LNHNV, CDR2 YYDKDF (reference sequence). Trimming took 0 bases from V and 6 from J, leaving 8 bases between them. The CDR3 DNA reads as TGTGCCACCAGCAGAGATGGGGTCGATGAAAAACTGTTTTTT. It is translated as CATSRDGVDEKLFF. Looking up the rest from reference TRBV15 and TRBJ1-4 gives the full variable domain: DAMVIQNPRYQVTQFGKPVTLSCSQTLNHNVMYWYQQKSSQAPKLLFHYYDKDFNNEADTPDNFQSRRPNTSFCFLDIRSPGLGDTAMYLCATSRDGVDEKLFFGSGTQLSVL.

The chain carries TRBV18 and TRBJ2-3; 10 nucleotides match TRBD1. The J segment lost 5 bases and the V segment lost 6 bases, leaving 17 bases of the junction unmatched. This CDR3 contains 18 residues. Germline V gene sequence: CDR1 KGHSH, CDR2 LQKENI. This chain's CDR3 is CASSPIPLRDRGRDTQYF. The CDR3 region has the DNA TGTGCCAGCTCTCCTATCCCGCTCCGGGACAGGGGTAGAGATACGCAGTATTTT. Supplemented by reference TRBV18 and TRBJ2-3, the full variable domain reads NAGVMQNPRHLVRRRGQEARLRCSPMKGHSHVYWYRQLPEEGLKFMVYLQKENIIDESGMPKERFSAEFPKEGPSILRIQQVVRGDSAAYFCASSPIPLRDRGRDTQYFGPGTRLTVL.

The chain links TRBV6-5 to TRBJ1-1; TRBD1 matches at 8 bases. The CDR3 has 12 residues. Germline CDR1 MNHEY, CDR2 SVGAGI. V lost 8 bases to trimming and J lost 4 bases; unmatched junction nucleotides: 3. The CDR3 coding sequence is TGTGCCAGCCAGGGGGCGGTCACTGAAGCTTTCTTT. This gives the protein CASQGAVTEAFF.

In its sample, this clone was seen a few times. The chain is built from TRBV2 and TRBJ1-6; TRBD1 is a possible D gene (6 bases). The V and J ends lost 10 bases and 10 bases respectively, with 20 bases between them. The CDR3 runs to 14 residues. Germline V gene lookup returns CDR1 SNHLY and CDR2 FYNNEI. The CDR3, as DNA: TGTGCCACCCGGCCAACAGGGACGGGATCACCCCTCCACTTT. Amino acids: CATRPTGTGSPLHF.

The chain has TRBV27 and TRBJ2-3; D unclear. CDR1 is MNHEY and CDR2 is SMNVEV in the germline V gene (reference sequence). The CDR3 extends over 12 amino acids. The V end was cut by 5 bases, the J end by 4 bases, with 7 bases between. The CDR3 coding sequence is TGTGCCAGCAGTCCTACCTCAGATACGCAGTATTTT. It encodes CASSPTSDTQYF.

This chain uses TRBV19 with TRBJ2-1; perhaps TRBD2 as D (6 bases). The germline CDR1 and CDR2 sequences are LNHDA and SQIVND (reference sequence). The germline V and J ends were trimmed by 1 base and 10 bases, with 11 bases remaining between them. There are 13 residues in the CDR3. DNA for the CDR3: TGTGCCAGTAGTATAGGGGAGGCCGGAGAGCAGTTCTTC. Residues: CASSIGEAGEQFF.

The chain joins TRBV6-1 to TRBJ2-1; 9 bases line up with TRBD2. Unmatched junction bases numbered 4, after V lost 7 bases and J lost 3 bases. The CDR3 extends over 14 amino acids. The germline V gene encodes CDR1 MNHNS and CDR2 SASEGT. CDR3 protein: CASTTSGDYNEQFF. CDR3 sequence (DNA): TGTGCCAGCACGACTAGCGGAGACTACAATGAGCAGTTCTTC.

The chain carries TRBV19 and TRBJ2-2, with no clear D. V was trimmed by 3 bases and J by 6 bases, leaving 14 bases between them. Germline V CDR1 and CDR2: LNHDA, SQIVND (reference sequence). The length of the CDR3 is 15 residues. CDR3 in amino acids: CASSIFGLSSGELFF. DNA of the CDR3: TGTGCCAGTAGTATTTTCGGTTTGAGCTCCGGGGAGCTGTTTTTT.

This rearrangement joins TRBV10-3 to TRBJ2-7; the D gene is possibly TRBD2 (5 bases). CDR1 and CDR2 from the germline V gene are ENHRY and SYGVKD. V was cut by 4 bases and J by 7 bases, with 11 bases left in between. CDR3 length: 12 residues. CDR3 in amino acids: CAISGSPGEQYF. The CDR3 coding sequence is TGTGCCATCAGTGGATCGCCGGGGGAGCAGTACTTC.

This chain uses TRBV7-8 with TRBJ1-5; 7 bases fit TRBD1. In germline, CDR1 is SGHVS, CDR2 FQNEAQ. This CDR3 contains 16 residues. Germline trimming cut 5 bases from V and 0 bases from J; bases unmatched to any gene: 7. DNA for the CDR3: TGTGCCAGCAGCCAGAGGACAGGAGTTAGCAATCAGCCCCAGCATTTT. Its translation is CASSQRTGVSNQPQHF.

J is TRBJ2-5 and V is TRBV9, with 8 bases lining up with TRBD2. CDR1 and CDR2 from the germline V gene are SGDLS and YYNGEE. Trimming cost V 0 bases and J 2 bases; bases outside gene matches: 18. This CDR3 region has 20 residues. The CDR3, as DNA: TGTGCCAGCAGCGTAGCTACGGGGGGGACTCGGCGAACCCTACAAGAGACCCAGTACTTC. Amino acids: CASSVATGGTRRTLQETQYF.